This entry lists 17 T cell receptor beta chains sequenced from one sample in a study of blood T cell repertoires in COVID-19. TCRdb keeps only in-frame clones here, not all; method: immunoSEQ multiplex PCR. This repertoire shows some 320,000 clones, roughly 90% found once; its top ten account for roughly 2.6%. Input material: PBMCs or T cells enriched from blood (not recorded which). The receptor set was obtained from a man in his 60s who had recovered from COVID-19.

This chain connects TRBV29-1 to TRBJ1-1; 9 nucleotides align to TRBD1. V shed 0 bases, J shed 5 bases, and the junction held 4 bases outside the gene matches. This CDR3 region has 14 residues. CDR1 is SQVTM, CDR2 ANQGSEA, per germline. The chain's CDR3 is CSVEDRGQGTEAFF. In DNA, the CDR3 is TGCAGCGTTGAAGATAGGGGACAGGGTACTGAAGCTTTCTTT. The variable domain in full, with the rest retrieved from reference TRBV29-1 and TRBJ1-1, is SAVISQKPSRDICQRGTSLTIQCQVDSQVTMMFWYRQQPGQSLTLIATANQGSEATYESGFVIDKFPISRPNLTFSTLTVSNMSPEDSSIYLCSVEDRGQGTEAFFGQGTRLTVV.

The V gene is TRBV12-5, the J gene TRBJ1-6; perhaps TRBD1 as D (5 bases). The germline V and J ends were trimmed by 6 bases and 8 bases, with 11 bases remaining between them. The germline V gene has CDR1 LGHNT and CDR2 FRNRAP. This CDR3 has 13 amino acids. CDR3 sequence: CASGQTEDSPLHF. Here the CDR3 DNA reads TGTGCTAGTGGCCAGACAGAGGATTCACCCCTCCACTTT.

This clone appeared once. The chain carries TRBV19 and TRBJ2-3; TRBD2 agrees at 7 bases. Germline CDR1 is LNHDA and CDR2 is SQIVND (reference sequence). Germline trimming cut 1 base from V and 1 base from J; bases unmatched to any gene: 5. The CDR3 is made up of 16 amino acids. CDR3 loop: CASSIVSREGTDTQYF. CDR3 DNA: TGTGCCAGTAGTATAGTATCTCGGGAGGGCACAGATACGCAGTATTTT.

The chain couples TRBV19 to TRBJ1-2; 9 nucleotides line up with TRBD1. The CDR3 contains 15 residues. Unmatched junction bases numbered 8, after V lost 5 bases and J lost 4 bases. The germline gives CDR1 LNHDA, CDR2 SQIVND (reference sequence). In DNA, the CDR3 is TGTGCCAGTAGTGCCGGGACAGGGCTCGGCTATGGCTACACCTTC. Its translation: CASSAGTGLGYGYTF.

V gene TRBV9 combines with J gene TRBJ2-1, with a tentative D call TRBD1 (6 bases). Germline lookup yields CDR1 SGDLS and CDR2 YYNGEE. The CDR3 spans 13 residues. The V end was cut by 3 bases, the J end by 10 bases, with 14 bases between. DNA of the CDR3: TGTGCCAGCAGCGGGGGGACATATTTGGAGCAGTTCTTC. Translated, it gives CASSGGTYLEQFF.

The chain uses TRBV4-1 and TRBJ2-1; D is perhaps TRBD1 (5 bases). Trimming left V 4 bases short and J 0 bases short, with 10 bases between. The CDR3 is 15 amino acids. CDR1 is MGHRA and CDR2 is YSYEKL in the germline V gene. The DNA for the CDR3 is TGCGCCAGCAGCCCCCGACAGAACTCCTACAATGAGCAGTTCTTC. This encodes CASSPRQNSYNEQFF.

As DNA, the CDR3 is TGTGCCAGCACTCAAAGACAGGGGCTCTATGGCTACACCTTC. It codes for CASTQRQGLYGYTF. The V and J genes are TRBV3-1 (or the pseudogene TRBV3-2) and TRBJ1-2, with TRBD1 matching over 8 bases. Germline values: CDR1 LGHDT, CDR2 YNNKEL (reference sequence). Germline trimming cut 7 bases from V and 4 bases from J; bases unmatched to any gene: 8. There are 14 residues in the CDR3.

This clone was observed once. This chain connects TRBV5-5 to TRBJ2-1, with D possibly TRBD2 on 5 matching bases. CDR1 and CDR2 (germline): SGHKS, YYEKEE (reference sequence). The CDR3 covers 17 residues. V lost 0 bases, J lost 7 bases, and 20 bases lay in between. The CDR3 DNA reads as TGTGCCAGCAGCTTGGACGTTGCACCACTACGGGGAAATGAGCAGTTCTTC. Its protein is CASSLDVAPLRGNEQFF.

The J gene is TRBJ1-1, the V gene TRBV13, with 10 bases that match TRBD1. This CDR3 spans 15 amino acids. The germline V gene encodes CDR1 PRHDT and CDR2 FYEKMQ (reference sequence). With 5 bases clipped from V and 7 bases from J, the junction kept 10 bases outside the gene matches. This chain's CDR3 is CASSETGTGVGEAFF. CDR3 nucleotide sequence: TGTGCCAGCAGCGAGACCGGGACAGGGGTCGGTGAAGCTTTCTTT.

The chain uses TRBV18 and TRBJ2-7, with D maybe TRBD1 (6 bases). In germline, CDR1 is KGHSH, CDR2 LQKENI. This CDR3 has 14 residues. The ends were cut back, 3 bases at V and 1 base at J, with 10 bases in the middle. The CDR3 DNA reads as TGTGCCAGCTCACCCTACAGGGAATCCTACGAGCAGTACTTC. Protein: CASSPYRESYEQYF.

V usage is TRBV2 and J usage is TRBJ1-2, with 7 positions matching TRBD1. The CDR3 loop spans 13 amino acids. Trimming at V came to 4 bases and at J to 6 bases, leaving 5 bases not matched to a gene. Germline CDR1 is SNHLY and CDR2 is FYNNEI. CDR3 in amino acids: CASSGTGRHGYTF. CDR3 in DNA: TGTGCCAGCAGTGGGACAGGCCGACATGGCTACACCTTC.

As regards this clone: Other nucleotide sequences in the sample specify the same CDR3. This rearrangement joins TRBV27 to TRBJ1-1, with D perhaps TRBD1 (5 bases). The germline CDR1 and CDR2 sequences are MNHEY and SMNVEV (reference sequence). This CDR3 has 11 residues. V was clipped by 6 bases and J by 4 bases, with 6 bases between them. CDR3 region: CASRRGTEAFF. As DNA, the CDR3 is TGTGCCAGCAGAAGGGGCACTGAAGCTTTCTTT.

The chain joins TRBV3-1 (or the pseudogene TRBV3-2) to TRBJ1-4; D may be TRBD1 (6 bases). This CDR3 contains 13 residues. The germline V gene encodes CDR1 LGHDT and CDR2 YNNKEL (reference sequence). Trimming took 1 base from V and 16 from J, leaving 16 bases between them. In DNA form, the CDR3 reads TGTGCCAGCAGCCAAGCAACAGGGAAGTCTTCGTTTTTT. Protein sequence: CASSQATGKSSFF.

The genes are TRBV9 and TRBJ2-1, with 11 bases aligning to TRBD2. Germline trimming cut 6 bases from V and 2 bases from J; bases unmatched to any gene: 4. The CDR3 length is 15 residues. Germline V lookup: CDR1 SGDLS, CDR2 YYNGEE. The CDR3 is CASKGTSGPYNEQFF. CDR3 nucleotide sequence: TGTGCCAGCAAAGGGACTAGCGGACCCTACAATGAGCAGTTCTTC.

The chain links TRBV4-3 to TRBJ1-5; possibly TRBD1 for D (5 bases). The CDR3 has 15 residues. V gave up 0 bases and J gave up 9 bases, with 15 bases separating them. Germline V gene lookup returns CDR1 LGHNA and CDR2 YSLEER. This CDR3 is CASSQDRFQGRPQHF. In nucleotides, the CDR3 is TGCGCCAGCAGCCAAGATAGGTTCCAGGGTAGGCCCCAGCATTTT.

This chain connects TRBV7-9 to TRBJ1-6; 7 bases are shared with TRBD1. V was pared by 5 bases and J by 7 bases, with 8 bases of the junction left unmatched. The germline gives CDR1 SEHNR, CDR2 FQNEAQ (reference sequence). This CDR3 is built from 15 residues. CDR3 nucleotides: TGTGCCAGCAGCGGGACCCGGGACAGCAATTCACCCCTCCACTTT. This encodes CASSGTRDSNSPLHF.

The CDR3 sequence: CASSRGTRYEQYF. The CDR3 DNA sequence: TGTGCCAGCAGCCGAGGAACCCGCTACGAGCAGTACTTC. The J gene is TRBJ2-7, the V gene TRBV12-3 or TRBV12-4; no clear D. V lost 6 bases and J lost 3, with 12 bases in between. The CDR3 is 13 residues long.